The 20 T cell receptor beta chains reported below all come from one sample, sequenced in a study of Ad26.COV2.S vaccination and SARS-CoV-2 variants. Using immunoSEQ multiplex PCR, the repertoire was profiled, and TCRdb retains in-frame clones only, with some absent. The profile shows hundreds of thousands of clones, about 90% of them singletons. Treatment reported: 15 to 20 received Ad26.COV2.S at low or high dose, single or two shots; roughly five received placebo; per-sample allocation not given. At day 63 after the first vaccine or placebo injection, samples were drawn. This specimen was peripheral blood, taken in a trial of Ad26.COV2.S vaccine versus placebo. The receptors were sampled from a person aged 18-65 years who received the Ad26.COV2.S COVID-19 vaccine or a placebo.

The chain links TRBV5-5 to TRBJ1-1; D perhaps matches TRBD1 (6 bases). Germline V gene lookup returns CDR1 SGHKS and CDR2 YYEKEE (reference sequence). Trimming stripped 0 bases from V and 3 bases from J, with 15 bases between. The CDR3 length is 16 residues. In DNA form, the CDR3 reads TGTGCCAGCAGCTTGGGGCAGGGGCTTAGGGACACTGAAGCTTTCTTT. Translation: CASSLGQGLRDTEAFF.

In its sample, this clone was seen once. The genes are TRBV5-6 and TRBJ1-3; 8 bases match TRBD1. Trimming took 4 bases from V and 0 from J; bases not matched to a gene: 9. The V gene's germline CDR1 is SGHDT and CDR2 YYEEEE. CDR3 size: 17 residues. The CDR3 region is CASSTYEDRDSGNTIYF. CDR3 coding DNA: TGTGCCAGCAGCACTTACGAGGACAGGGACTCTGGAAACACCATATATTTT.

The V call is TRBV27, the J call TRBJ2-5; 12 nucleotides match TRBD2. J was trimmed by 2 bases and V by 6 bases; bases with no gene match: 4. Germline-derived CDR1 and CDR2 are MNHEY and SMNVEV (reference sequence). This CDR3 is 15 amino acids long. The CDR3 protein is CASRPGLAGQETQYF. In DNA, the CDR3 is TGTGCCAGCAGGCCCGGACTAGCGGGACAAGAGACCCAGTACTTC.

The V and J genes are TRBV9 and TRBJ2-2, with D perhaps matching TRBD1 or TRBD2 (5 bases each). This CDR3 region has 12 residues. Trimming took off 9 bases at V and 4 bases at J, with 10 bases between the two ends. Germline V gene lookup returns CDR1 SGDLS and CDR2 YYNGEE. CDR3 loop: CATGTGTGELFF. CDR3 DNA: TGTGCCACGGGGACGGGCACCGGGGAGCTGTTTTTT.

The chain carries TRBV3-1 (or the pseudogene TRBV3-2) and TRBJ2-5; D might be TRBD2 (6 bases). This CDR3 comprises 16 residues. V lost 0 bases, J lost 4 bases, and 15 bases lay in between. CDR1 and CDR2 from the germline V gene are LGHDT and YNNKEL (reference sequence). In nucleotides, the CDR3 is TGTGCCAGCAGCCAAGATAGAGTGGGAGGCGGAGAGACCCAGTACTTC. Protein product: CASSQDRVGGGETQYF.

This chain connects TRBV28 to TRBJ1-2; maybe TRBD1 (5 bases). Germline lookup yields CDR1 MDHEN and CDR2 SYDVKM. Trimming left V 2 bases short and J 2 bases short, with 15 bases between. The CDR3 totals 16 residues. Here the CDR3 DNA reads TGTGCCAGCAGTTTAGGGGCCGACTCCGAAAACTATGGCTACACCTTC. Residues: CASSLGADSENYGYTF.

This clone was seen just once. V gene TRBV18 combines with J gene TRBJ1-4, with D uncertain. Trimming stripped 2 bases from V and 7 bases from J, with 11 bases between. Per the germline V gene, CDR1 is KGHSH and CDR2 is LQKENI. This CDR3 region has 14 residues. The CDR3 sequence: CASSPVLGREKLFF. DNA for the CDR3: TGTGCCAGCTCACCAGTACTAGGGCGTGAAAAACTGTTTTTT.

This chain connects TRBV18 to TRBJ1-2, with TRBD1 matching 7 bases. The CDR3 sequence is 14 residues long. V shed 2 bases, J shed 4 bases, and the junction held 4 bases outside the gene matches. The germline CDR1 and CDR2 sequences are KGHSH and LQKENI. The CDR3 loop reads CASSPGTESYGYTF. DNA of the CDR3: TGTGCCAGCTCACCAGGGACAGAGAGCTATGGCTACACCTTC.

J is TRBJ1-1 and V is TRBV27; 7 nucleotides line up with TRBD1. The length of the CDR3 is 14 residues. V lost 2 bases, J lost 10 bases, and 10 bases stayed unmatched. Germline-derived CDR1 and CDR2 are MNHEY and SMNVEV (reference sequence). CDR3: CASSLGGGTAGAFF. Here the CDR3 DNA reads TGTGCCAGCAGTTTAGGAGGCGGGACAGCTGGAGCTTTCTTT.

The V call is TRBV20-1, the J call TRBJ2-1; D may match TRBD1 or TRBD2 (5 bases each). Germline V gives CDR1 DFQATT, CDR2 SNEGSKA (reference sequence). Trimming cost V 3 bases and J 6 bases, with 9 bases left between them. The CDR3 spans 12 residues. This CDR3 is CSASQGANEQFF. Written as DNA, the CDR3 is TGCAGTGCTAGTCAGGGAGCCAATGAGCAGTTCTTC.

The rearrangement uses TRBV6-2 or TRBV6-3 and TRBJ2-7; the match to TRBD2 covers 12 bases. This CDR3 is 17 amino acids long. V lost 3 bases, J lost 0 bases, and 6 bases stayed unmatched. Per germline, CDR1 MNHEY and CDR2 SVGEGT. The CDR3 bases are TGTGCCAGCAGTTATGGACTAGCGGGGAGATTCTCCTACGAGCAGTACTTC. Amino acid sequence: CASSYGLAGRFSYEQYF.

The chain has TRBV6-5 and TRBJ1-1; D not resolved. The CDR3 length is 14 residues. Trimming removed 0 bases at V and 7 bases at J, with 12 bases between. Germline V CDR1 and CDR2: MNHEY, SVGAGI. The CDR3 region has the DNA TGTGCCAGCAGTTACTCGGATGCTACCGTTGAAGCTTTCTTT. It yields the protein CASSYSDATVEAFF.

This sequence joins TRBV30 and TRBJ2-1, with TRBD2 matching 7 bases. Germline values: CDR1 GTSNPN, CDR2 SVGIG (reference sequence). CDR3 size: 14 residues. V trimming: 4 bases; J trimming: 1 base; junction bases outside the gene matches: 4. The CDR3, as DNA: TGTGCCTGGACAATTAGCGGGTCCTACAATGAGCAGTTCTTC. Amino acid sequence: CAWTISGSYNEQFF.

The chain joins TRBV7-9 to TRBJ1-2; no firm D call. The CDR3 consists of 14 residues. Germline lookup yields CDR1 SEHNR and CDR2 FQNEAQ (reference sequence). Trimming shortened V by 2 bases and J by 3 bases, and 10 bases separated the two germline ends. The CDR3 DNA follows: TGTGCCAGCAGCTTATTAGAAGGGTACTATGGCTACACCTTC. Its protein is CASSLLEGYYGYTF.

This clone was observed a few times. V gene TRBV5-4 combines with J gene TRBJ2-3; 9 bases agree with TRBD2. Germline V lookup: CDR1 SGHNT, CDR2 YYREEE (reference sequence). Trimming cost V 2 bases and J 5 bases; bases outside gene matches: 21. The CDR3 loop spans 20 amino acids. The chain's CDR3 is CASSFSLPARASGTVDTQYF. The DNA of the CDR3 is TGTGCCAGCAGCTTTTCGCTACCCGCCCGGGCTAGCGGGACGGTAGATACGCAGTATTTT.

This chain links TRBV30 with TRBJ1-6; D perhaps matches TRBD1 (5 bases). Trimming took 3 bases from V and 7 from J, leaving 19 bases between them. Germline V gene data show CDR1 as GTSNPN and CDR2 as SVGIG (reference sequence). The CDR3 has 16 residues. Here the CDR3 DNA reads TGTGCCTGGAGACTCGGGACGGCGATTGGGAATTCACCCCTCCACTTT. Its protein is CAWRLGTAIGNSPLHF.

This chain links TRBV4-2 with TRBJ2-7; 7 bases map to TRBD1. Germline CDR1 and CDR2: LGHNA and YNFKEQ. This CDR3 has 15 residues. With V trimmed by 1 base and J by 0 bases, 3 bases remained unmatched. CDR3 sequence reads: CASSQGQGPSYEQYF. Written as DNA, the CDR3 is TGTGCCAGCAGCCAAGGACAGGGACCCTCCTACGAGCAGTACTTC.

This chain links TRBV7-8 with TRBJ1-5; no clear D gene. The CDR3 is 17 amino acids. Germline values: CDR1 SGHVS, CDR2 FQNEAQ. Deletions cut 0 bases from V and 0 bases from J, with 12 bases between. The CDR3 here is CASSLAADLHSNQPQHF. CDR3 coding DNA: TGTGCCAGCAGCTTAGCAGCAGACCTTCATAGCAATCAGCCCCAGCATTTT.

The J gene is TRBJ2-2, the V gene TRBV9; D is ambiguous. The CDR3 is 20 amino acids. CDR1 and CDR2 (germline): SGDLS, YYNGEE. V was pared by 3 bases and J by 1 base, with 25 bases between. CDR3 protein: CASSARLLGPQTLNTGELFF. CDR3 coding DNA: TGTGCCAGCAGCGCCAGACTTCTAGGACCCCAGACTCTGAACACCGGGGAGCTGTTTTTT.

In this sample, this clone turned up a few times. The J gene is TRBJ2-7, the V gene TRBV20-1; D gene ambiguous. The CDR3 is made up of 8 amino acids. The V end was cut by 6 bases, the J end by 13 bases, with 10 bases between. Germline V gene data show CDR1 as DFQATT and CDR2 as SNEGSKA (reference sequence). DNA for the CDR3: TGCAGTGCGGGGTTTTTTTACTTC. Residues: CSAGFFYF.